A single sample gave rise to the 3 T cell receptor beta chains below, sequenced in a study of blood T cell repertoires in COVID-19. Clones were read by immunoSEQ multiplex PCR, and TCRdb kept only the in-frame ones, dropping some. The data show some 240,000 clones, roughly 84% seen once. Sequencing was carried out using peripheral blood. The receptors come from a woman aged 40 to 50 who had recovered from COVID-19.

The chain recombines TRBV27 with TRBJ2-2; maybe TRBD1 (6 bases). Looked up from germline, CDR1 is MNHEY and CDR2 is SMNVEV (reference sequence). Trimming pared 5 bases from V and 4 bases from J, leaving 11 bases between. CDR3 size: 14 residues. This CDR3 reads CASSQDRLTGELFF. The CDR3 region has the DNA TGTGCCAGCAGTCAGGACAGACTCACCGGGGAGCTGTTTTTT.

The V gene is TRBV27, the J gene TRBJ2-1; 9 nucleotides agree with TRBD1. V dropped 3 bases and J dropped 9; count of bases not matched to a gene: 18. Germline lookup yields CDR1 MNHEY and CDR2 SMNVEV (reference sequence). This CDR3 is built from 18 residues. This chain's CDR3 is CASSLWARRDREIGEQFF. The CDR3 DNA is TGTGCCAGCAGTTTGTGGGCCCGGCGGGACAGGGAGATTGGTGAGCAGTTCTTC.

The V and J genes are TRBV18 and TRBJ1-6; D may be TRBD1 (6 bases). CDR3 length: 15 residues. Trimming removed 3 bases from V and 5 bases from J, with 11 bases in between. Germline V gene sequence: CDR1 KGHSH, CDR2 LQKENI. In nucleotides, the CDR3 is TGTGCCAGCTCACCGGGACAATTAGATAATTCACCCCTCCACTTT. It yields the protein CASSPGQLDNSPLHF.